A selection of T cell receptor beta chains follows, all from one sample in a study of cytomegalovirus exposure and HLA in healthy donors. Produced via immunoSEQ multiplex PCR; TCRdb's table is partial and in-frame only. Of about 150,000 clones listed, 77% are singletons. The sample taken for sequencing was PBMCs. These receptors came from a male donor in good health and CMV-seronegative. Each CDR3 is given with its conserved first and last residue. D genes are given only for firm matches. Expanded clones get a size class; other rows say once, few or many, or leave the size out.

j_call v_call d_call clone_size cdr3_aa cdr3_nt
TRBJ1-5 TRBV5-5 TRBD1 once CASSSKTGGLQPQHF TGTGCCAGCAGCTCCAAGACAGGGGGCCTTCAGCCCCAGCATTTT
TRBJ2-3 TRBV11-3 NA few CASSWGRTADTQYF TGTGCCAGCAGCTGGGGCCGGACGGCAGATACGCAGTATTTT
TRBJ2-3 TRBV5-1 TRBD2 NA CASILGSGGTDTQYF TGCGCCAGCATCTTAGGCAGCGGGGGGACAGATACGCAGTATTTT
TRBJ2-5 TRBV4-1 NA NA CASSQAFLIQETQYF TGCGCCAGCAGCCAAGCTTTCCTAATTCAAGAGACCCAGTACTTC
TRBJ2-7 TRBV11-3 TRBD2 NA CASSSAGDSYEQYF TGTGCCAGCAGCTCCGCGGGGGACTCCTACGAGCAGTACTTC
TRBJ1-1 TRBV6-5 NA NA CASSYTAVSEAFF TGTGCCAGCAGTTACACAGCCGTCTCTGAAGCTTTCTTT
TRBJ1-3 TRBV11-3 NA NA CASSLDGLTGSLYF TGTGCCAGCAGCTTAGATGGGCTGACAGGCTCCCTTTATTTT
TRBJ2-4 TRBV6-4 TRBD1 NA CASSLTGTVDSKNIQYF TGTGCCAGCAGTCTCACCGGGACAGTTGATTCCAAAAACATTCAGTACTTC
TRBJ2-3 TRBV18 TRBD2 NA CASSPASRYLAETDTQYF TGTGCCAGCTCACCAGCTAGTAGATATCTAGCGGAGACAGATACGCAGTATTTT
TRBJ2-3 TRBV7-8 TRBD1 NA CASSRAARTGGIRTDTQYF TGTGCCAGCAGCCGCGCCGCTCGGACAGGGGGAATTCGCACAGATACGCAGTATTTT
TRBJ2-7 TRBV5-8 NA NA CASSRVGLQSSYEQYF TGTGCCAGCAGCCGGGTGGGACTGCAGAGCTCCTACGAGCAGTACTTC
TRBJ1-5 TRBV5-6 NA NA CASSLKGGNQPQHF TGTGCCAGCAGCTTAAAGGGAGGCAATCAGCCCCAGCATTTT
TRBJ2-2 TRBV10-3 NA few CAITAGPNTGELFF TGTGCCATCACGGCAGGGCCGAACACCGGGGAGCTGTTTTTT
TRBJ2-5 TRBV11-3 NA NA CASSRDSKLYF TGTGCCAGCAGCCGAGACAGCAAGCTGTACTTC
TRBJ1-2 TRBV18 NA NA CASSLVQDRGYTF TGTGCCAGCTCGCTCGTACAGGATCGAGGCTACACCTTC
TRBJ2-7 TRBV27 TRBD1 NA CASSPGQGDEQYF TGTGCCAGCAGCCCGGGACAGGGGGACGAGCAGTACTTC
TRBJ2-2 TRBV29-1 TRBD2 few CSVENDSGGAVTGELFF TGCAGCGTTGAAAATGATAGCGGGGGGGCCGTCACCGGGGAGCTGTTTTTT
TRBJ1-3 TRBV18 NA NA CASSPDWGNTIYF TGTGCCAGCTCACCAGACTGGGGAAACACCATATATTTT
TRBJ2-5 TRBV25-1 TRBD1 once CASSEYRAGGKWETQYF TGTGCCAGCAGTGAATACAGGGCAGGGGGAAAGTGGGAGACCCAGTACTTC
TRBJ2-1 TRBV6-1 TRBD2 NA CASSGLAESYNEQFF TGTGCCAGCAGTGGGCTAGCGGAATCCTACAATGAGCAGTTCTTC
TRBJ2-5 TRBV18 NA NA CASSPFVSGGETQYF TGTGCCAGCTCACCCTTCGTCTCGGGTGGGGAGACCCAGTACTTC
TRBJ1-5 TRBV6-6 NA NA CASSYTSSNQPQHF TGTGCCAGCAGTTACACGAGTAGCAATCAGCCCCAGCATTTT
TRBJ1-1 TRBV6-1 NA few CASSGRGNTEAFF TGTGCCAGCAGTGGCAGGGGGAACACTGAAGCTTTCTTT
TRBJ1-6 TRBV11-1 NA NA CASSFRQLNSPLHF TGTGCCAGCAGCTTTCGACAGCTTAATTCACCCCTCCACTTT
TRBJ1-2 TRBV19 NA NA CASMQGRGNYGYTF TGTGCCAGTATGCAGGGAAGAGGAAACTATGGCTACACCTTC
TRBJ1-2 TRBV2 NA NA CVWGREGVVYGYTF TGTGTCTGGGGCAGGGAGGGGGTGGTCTATGGCTACACCTTC
TRBJ1-1 TRBV5-4 NA NA CASSPQGGGRSPEAFF TGTGCCAGCAGCCCGCAGGGAGGGGGACGTTCCCCTGAAGCTTTCTTT
TRBJ1-1 TRBV5-1 NA NA CASSPVTGSTEAFF TGCGCCAGCAGCCCCGTAACGGGAAGCACTGAAGCTTTCTTT
TRBJ1-6 TRBV19 TRBD1 NA CASLDKQGSNSPLHF TGTGCCAGTCTAGATAAACAGGGGTCCAATTCACCCCTCCACTTT
TRBJ2-5 TRBV18 TRBD2 NA CASSPAGVPSETQYF TGTGCCAGCTCACCAGCGGGAGTTCCTTCGGAGACCCAGTACTTC
TRBJ2-7 TRBV11-2 TRBD1 NA CASSLGARGRPYEQYF TGTGCCAGCAGCTTAGGGGCCAGGGGGCGACCTTACGAGCAGTACTTC
TRBJ2-4 TRBV25-1 TRBD1 NA CASSESLHDRVKNSQYF TGTGCCAGCAGTGAATCTCTTCATGACAGGGTTAAGAACAGTCAGTACTTC
TRBJ1-5 TRBV6-1 TRBD1 NA CASSEGDRGIGPQHF TGTGCCAGCAGTGAAGGGGACAGGGGAATTGGGCCCCAGCATTTT
TRBJ2-1 TRBV2 NA NA CASSEAQYNEQFF TGTGCCAGCAGTGAAGCGCAGTACAATGAGCAGTTCTTC
TRBJ2-5 TRBV9 NA NA CASTRQGAKQETQYF TGTGCCAGCACCCGTCAAGGAGCCAAGCAAGAGACCCAGTACTTC
TRBJ1-2 TRBV29-1 NA NA CSVDPPANYGYTF TGCAGCGTTGATCCCCCAGCTAACTATGGCTACACCTTC
TRBJ2-2 TRBV6-5 TRBD2 once CASSYSGLGRTGELFF TGTGCCAGCAGTTACTCGGGACTAGGACGCACCGGGGAGCTGTTTTTT
TRBJ2-1 TRBV9 NA NA CASSVLPTGSGNEQFF TGTGCCAGCAGCGTACTTCCCACAGGGTCGGGCAATGAGCAGTTCTTC
TRBJ2-3 TRBV6-4 TRBD2 few CASSEHGGADTQYF TGTGCCAGCAGTGAGCACGGGGGGGCAGATACGCAGTATTTT
TRBJ2-1 TRBV28 TRBD2 NA CASSSGTSGRATEQFF TGTGCCAGCAGTTCCGGGACTAGCGGGAGGGCCACTGAGCAGTTCTTC
TRBJ2-2 TRBV7-3 NA NA CSSNLVGGANTGELFF TGTTCCAGCAACCTCGTAGGGGGGGCGAACACCGGGGAGCTGTTTTTT